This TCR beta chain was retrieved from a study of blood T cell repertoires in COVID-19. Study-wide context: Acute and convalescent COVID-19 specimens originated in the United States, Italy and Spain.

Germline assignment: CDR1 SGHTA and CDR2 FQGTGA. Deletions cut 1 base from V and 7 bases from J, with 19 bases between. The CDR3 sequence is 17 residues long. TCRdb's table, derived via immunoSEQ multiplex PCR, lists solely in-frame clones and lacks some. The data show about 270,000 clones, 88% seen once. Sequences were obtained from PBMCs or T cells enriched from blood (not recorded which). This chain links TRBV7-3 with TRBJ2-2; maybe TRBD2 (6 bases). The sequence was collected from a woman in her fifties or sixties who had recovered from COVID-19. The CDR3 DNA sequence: TGTGCCAGCAGCTTAAACCCGGGACTTCCATCGGTCGGGGAGCTGTTTTTT. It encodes CASSLNPGLPSVGELFF.